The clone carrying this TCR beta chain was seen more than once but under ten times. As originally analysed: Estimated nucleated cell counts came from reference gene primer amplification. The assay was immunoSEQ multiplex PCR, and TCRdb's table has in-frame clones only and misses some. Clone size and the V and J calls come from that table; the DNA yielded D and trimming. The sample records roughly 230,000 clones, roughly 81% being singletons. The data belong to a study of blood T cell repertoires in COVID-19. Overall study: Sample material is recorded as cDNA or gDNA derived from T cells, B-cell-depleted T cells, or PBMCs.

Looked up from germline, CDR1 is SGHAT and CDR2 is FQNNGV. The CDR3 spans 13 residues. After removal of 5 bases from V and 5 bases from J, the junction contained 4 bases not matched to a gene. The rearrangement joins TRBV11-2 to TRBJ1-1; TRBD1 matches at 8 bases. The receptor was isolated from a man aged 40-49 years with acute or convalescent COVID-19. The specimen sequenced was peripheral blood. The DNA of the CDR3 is TGTGCCAGCAGCCAGACAGGGGTGACTGAAGCTTTCTTT. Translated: CASSQTGVTEAFF. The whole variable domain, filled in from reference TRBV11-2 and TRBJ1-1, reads EAGVAQSPRYKIIEKRQSVAFWCNPISGHATLYWYQQILGQGPKLLIQFQNNGVVDDSQLPKDRFSAERLKGVDSTLKIQPAKLEDSAVYLCASSQTGVTEAFFGQGTRLTVV.